A selection of T cell receptor beta chains follows, all from one sample in a study of cytomegalovirus exposure and HLA in healthy donors. Profiling relied on immunoSEQ multiplex PCR, and the TCRdb table lists in-frame clones only, not all of them. The table lists fewer than 250,000 clones, more than 75% of them singletons, with roughly 15% in the top ten. Input material: PBMCs. All receptors derive from a woman in her 30s in good health and CMV-seropositive. Each CDR3 is given with its conserved first and last residue. Each record gives: clone size, D gene, V gene, J gene, CDR3 protein, CDR3 DNA. A D gene is named only where the DNA matches it firmly. Size tells how often a clone was seen (once, few, many) or the class of an expanded clone, and some rows leave it out.

-	-	TRBV9	TRBJ2-2	CASSVQGSTGELFF	TGTGCCAGCAGCGTACAGGGAAGCACCGGGGAGCTGTTTTTT
-	-	TRBV2	TRBJ1-6	CASTGQGNSPLHF	TGTGCCAGCACCGGGCAGGGGAATTCACCCCTCCACTTT
few	TRBD1	TRBV7-2	TRBJ1-2	CASSLGMGQGNNTF	TGTGCCAGCAGCTTAGGAATGGGACAGGGGAATAACACCTTC
-	TRBD1	TRBV7-9	TRBJ2-1	CASSLTGQYNEQFF	TGTGCCAGCAGCTTGACGGGACAGTACAATGAGCAGTTCTTC
-	-	TRBV6-5	TRBJ2-1	CASSYGPGGTYNEQFF	TGTGCCAGCAGTTACGGACCTGGGGGCACCTACAATGAGCAGTTCTTC
-	TRBD1	TRBV19	TRBJ1-4	CASSWDRETNEKLFF	TGTGCCAGTAGTTGGGACAGGGAAACTAATGAAAAACTGTTTTTT
-	-	TRBV9	TRBJ2-1	CASSVGPISYNEQFF	TGTGCCAGCAGCGTAGGTCCCATCTCCTACAATGAGCAGTTCTTC
-	-	TRBV28	TRBJ2-3	CASGQIPDTQYF	TGTGCCAGCGGACAGATCCCAGATACGCAGTATTTT
-	-	TRBV4-2	TRBJ2-3	CASSTLIEADTQYF	TGTGCCAGCAGTACTCTAATAGAGGCAGATACGCAGTATTTT
-	-	TRBV7-3	TRBJ2-2	CASSLSGTGELFF	TGTGCCAGCAGCTTAAGCGGCACCGGGGAGCTGTTTTTT
-	-	TRBV5-4	TRBJ2-5	CASSFVGAGTQYF	TGTGCCAGCAGCTTCGTGGGGGCCGGGACCCAGTACTTC
few	-	TRBV5-1	TRBJ2-7	CASSLDDRTYEQYF	TGCGCCAGCAGCTTGGACGACAGGACGTACGAGCAGTACTTC
once	-	TRBV29-1	TRBJ1-4	CSVEVGGEKLFF	TGCAGCGTTGAAGTGGGGGGTGAAAAACTGTTTTTT
few	TRBD1	TRBV28	TRBJ1-4	CASSEQGPNEKLFF	TGTGCCAGCAGCGAACAGGGGCCTAATGAAAAACTGTTTTTT
-	TRBD2	TRBV9	TRBJ2-3	CASSVGLAGGGGPDTQYF	TGTGCCAGCAGCGTCGGACTAGCGGGGGGCGGGGGCCCAGATACGCAGTATTTT
-	TRBD1	TRBV7-8	TRBJ1-5	CASSTTGWKNSNQPQHF	TGTGCCAGCAGCACGACAGGGTGGAAGAATAGCAATCAGCCCCAGCATTTT
-	TRBD2	TRBV7-9	TRBJ2-1	CASSGREGPNEQFF	TGTGCCAGCAGCGGACGGGAGGGACCCAATGAGCAGTTCTTC
once	TRBD1	TRBV28	TRBJ2-7	CASRSTGGFYEQYF	TGTGCCAGCAGGTCGACAGGGGGTTTCTACGAGCAGTACTTC
once	-	TRBV5-6	TRBJ2-2	CASSFPRLLSNTGELFF	TGTGCCAGCAGCTTTCCAAGACTACTCTCGAACACCGGGGAGCTGTTTTTT
-	TRBD1	TRBV6-5	TRBJ1-1	CASRSIPGQGSEAFF	TGTGCCAGCAGGTCTATCCCGGGACAGGGTTCTGAAGCTTTCTTT
-	-	TRBV15	TRBJ2-2	CATSRDWDMNTGELFF	TGTGCCACCAGCAGAGATTGGGACATGAACACCGGGGAGCTGTTTTTT
-	-	TRBV18	TRBJ2-7	CASSLWSVEFYEQYF	TGTGCCAGCTCACTCTGGTCGGTCGAATTCTACGAGCAGTACTTC
few	TRBD2	TRBV29-1	TRBJ2-1	CSVSAGTSNEQFF	TGCAGCGTTTCGGCCGGGACTAGCAATGAGCAGTTCTTC
few	-	TRBV29-1	TRBJ1-1	CSAGLVTEAFF	TGCAGCGCAGGTTTAGTAACTGAAGCTTTCTTT
-	TRBD2	TRBV10-1	TRBJ2-3	CASSDVAGEEDTQYF	TGCGCCAGCAGTGATGTAGCGGGGGAAGAGGATACGCAGTATTTT
-	-	TRBV28	TRBJ1-6	CASSLVWEAGTNSPLHF	TGTGCCAGCAGTTTAGTCTGGGAGGCAGGGACTAATTCACCCCTCCACTTT
-	-	TRBV7-8	TRBJ2-3	CASSLVRLTDTQYF	TGTGCCAGCAGCTTAGTCAGGTTAACAGATACGCAGTATTTT
-	TRBD1	TRBV19	TRBJ2-7	CASSNRQGGSYEQYF	TGTGCCAGTAGTAACCGACAGGGCGGGTCCTACGAGCAGTACTTC
few	-	TRBV6-5	TRBJ2-2	CAIALTGNTGELFF	TGTGCCATTGCCCTAACAGGAAACACCGGGGAGCTGTTTTTT
-	-	TRBV4-1	TRBJ2-1	CASSQDRGGVDNEQFF	TGCGCCAGCAGCCAAGATAGGGGCGGTGTGGACAATGAGCAGTTCTTC
-	TRBD1	TRBV7-9	TRBJ1-1	CASSTYRGMNTEAFF	TGTGCCAGCAGTACGTACAGGGGGATGAACACTGAAGCTTTCTTT